This T cell receptor (beta chain) was observed in a study of blood T cell repertoires in COVID-19. Study-level information: Acute-phase and convalescent COVID-19 samples originated in the United States, Italy and Spain.

In this sample, this clone turned up once. The CDR3 has 15 amino acids. V lost 11 bases and J lost 2, with 18 bases in between. CDR1 SNHLY and CDR2 FYNNEI come from the germline V gene. Authors' processing steps: Amplification of reference gene primers provided the estimated nucleated cell counts. Clones were sequenced by immunoSEQ multiplex PCR, and TCRdb holds only the in-frame ones, with some missing. V and J calls and clone size are given by that table; D and trimming were obtained from the DNA. The table includes some 270,000 clones, roughly 86% detected once. Sequencing was done on a sample of peripheral blood. The sequence was obtained from a woman aged 80 or over with COVID-19, enrolled during active disease. V usage is TRBV2 and J usage is TRBJ2-2, with D perhaps TRBD2 (6 bases). The CDR3 coding sequence is TGTGCCGGGGGGACTGCTGGGGGTAACACCGGGGAGCTGTTTTTT. Protein product: CAGGTAGGNTGELFF.